The rows below give T cell receptor beta chains drawn from one sample of a study of T cells and copy number aberrations in small-cell lung cancer. Profiling relied on immunoSEQ multiplex PCR, and the TCRdb table lists in-frame clones only, not all of them. The sample holds 500 to 600 clones; 84% are singletons and the top ten take roughly 7%. Sequenced input: tumor tissue. These TCRs come from a man aged 60-69 years with small cell lung cancer. Each CDR3 is given with its conserved first and last residue. The D gene is left open where the match is weak. A clone size is listed for some rows: how often the clone was seen (once, few, many), or a class if it is expanded.

J gene: TRBJ2-5; D gene: TRBD1; V gene: TRBV5-4; clone size: NA; CDR3 protein: CASSGGQGAETQYF; CDR3 DNA: TGTGCCAGCAGCGGGGGACAGGGGGCAGAGACCCAGTACTTC
J gene: TRBJ2-5; D gene: TRBD2; V gene: TRBV6-5; clone size: NA; CDR3 protein: CASSFGAGGQETQYF; CDR3 DNA: TGTGCCAGCAGTTTCGGAGCGGGGGGACAAGAGACCCAGTACTTC
J gene: TRBJ2-7; D gene: NA; V gene: TRBV14; clone size: NA; CDR3 protein: CASSHHDKTCSYEQYF; CDR3 DNA: TGTGCCAGCAGCCACCATGACAAAACCTGCTCCTACGAGCAGTACTTC
J gene: TRBJ1-4; D gene: TRBD1; V gene: TRBV2; clone size: NA; CDR3 protein: CASSSDGQGRIF; CDR3 DNA: TGTGCCAGCAGTTCGGACGGACAGGGACGAATTTTT
J gene: TRBJ2-2; D gene: TRBD1; V gene: TRBV9; clone size: NA; CDR3 protein: CASSGQGANTGELFF; CDR3 DNA: TGTGCCAGCAGCGGACAGGGGGCGAACACCGGGGAGCTGTTTTTT
J gene: TRBJ2-5; D gene: NA; V gene: TRBV11-3; clone size: NA; CDR3 protein: CASSSFDRWAAQQETQYF; CDR3 DNA: TGTGCCAGCAGCTCCTTTGACCGTTGGGCAGCACAACAAGAGACCCAGTACTTC
J gene: TRBJ1-3; D gene: NA; V gene: TRBV4-2; clone size: NA; CDR3 protein: CASSQERVHSGNTIYF; CDR3 DNA: TGTGCCAGCAGCCAAGAGCGTGTACACTCTGGAAACACCATATATTTT
J gene: TRBJ2-7; D gene: TRBD2; V gene: TRBV5-1; clone size: few; CDR3 protein: CASSSLGGNEQYF; CDR3 DNA: TGCGCCAGCAGCTCCCTCGGGGGGAACGAGCAGTACTTC
J gene: TRBJ1-2; D gene: TRBD1; V gene: TRBV2; clone size: NA; CDR3 protein: CASRDTGGAYGYTF; CDR3 DNA: TGTGCCAGCAGGGACACAGGGGGGGCCTATGGCTACACCTTC
J gene: TRBJ2-3; D gene: NA; V gene: TRBV30; clone size: NA; CDR3 protein: CAWRHGDTQYF; CDR3 DNA: TGTGCCTGGAGGCACGGGGATACGCAGTATTTT